One and the same sample provided the 32 T cell receptor beta chains below, sequenced in a study of T cells in tumors after PD-1 blockade. Sequenced by immunoSEQ multiplex PCR; TCRdb stores in-frame clones only, minus some. This sample has about 59,000 clones, with about four fifths found just once. Sequencing was performed on PBMCs, taken before anti-PD-1 treatment. The source is a human donor with basal cell carcinoma.

The V gene is TRBV27, the J gene TRBJ1-1, with D possibly matching TRBD1 (5 bases). V lost 5 bases and J 1 base, leaving 17 bases between the germline ends. Germline assignment: CDR1 MNHEY and CDR2 SMNVEV (reference sequence). The CDR3 sequence is 16 residues long. The CDR3 DNA follows: TGTGCCAGCAGTCCGCTTACGAGGGGCACGAACACTGAAGCTTTCTTT. Protein sequence: CASSPLTRGTNTEAFF.

This clone was detected once. The chain has TRBV5-1 and TRBJ2-5; tentatively, D is TRBD1 (5 bases). The CDR3 has 14 residues. The V end was cut by 1 base, the J end by 1 base, with 8 bases between. CDR1 and CDR2 (germline): SGHRS, YFSETQ. CDR3 in DNA: TGCGCCAGCAGCTTGAAGACAGTCCAAGAGACCCAGTACTTC. Its translation is CASSLKTVQETQYF.

Only a few counts were recorded for this clone. J is TRBJ1-3 and V is TRBV19; D gene ambiguous. Deletions cut 9 bases from V and 7 bases from J, with 16 bases between. CDR3 length: 13 residues. CDR1 and CDR2 (germline): LNHDA, SQIVND (reference sequence). The CDR3 protein is CASQLGEGNTIYF. DNA of the CDR3: TGTGCCAGCCAACTAGGAGAAGGGAACACCATATATTTT.

The CDR3 DNA reads TGTGCCAGCAGCCAAGATAATGAAGGGGGAAACATTCAGTACTTC. Its translation: CASSQDNEGGNIQYF. V usage is TRBV4-2 and J usage is TRBJ2-4; D is perhaps TRBD1 (6 bases). The CDR3 spans 15 residues. From germline, CDR1 is LGHNA and CDR2 YNFKEQ. V gave up 0 bases and J gave up 6 bases, with 12 bases separating them.

The chain has TRBV5-1 and TRBJ2-2, with a weak D call TRBD1 (6 bases). Germline CDR1 and CDR2: SGHRS and YFSETQ. There are 15 residues in the CDR3. The ends were cut back, 0 bases at V and 7 bases at J, with 13 bases in the middle. In DNA form, the CDR3 reads TGCGCCAGCAGCTTGGAAGGACAGTCGAACGGGGAGCTGTTTTTT. Amino acids: CASSLEGQSNGELFF.

J is TRBJ2-1 and V is TRBV30; TRBD2 matches 10 bases. Per the germline V gene, CDR1 is GTSNPN and CDR2 is SVGIG (reference sequence). V dropped 6 bases and J dropped 3; count of bases not matched to a gene: 5. The CDR3 has 14 residues. CDR3 region: CACTTSGFYNEQFF. The CDR3 DNA follows: TGTGCCTGTACGACTAGCGGGTTCTACAATGAGCAGTTCTTC.

This clone was detected only once. This chain connects TRBV2 to TRBJ2-7; D is ambiguous. V was trimmed by 4 bases and J by 4 bases, leaving 8 bases between them. The V gene's germline CDR1 is SNHLY and CDR2 FYNNEI. The CDR3 runs to 12 residues. CDR3 DNA: TGTGCCAGCAGTGCCGGGTTTTACGAGCAGTACTTC. Translated, it gives CASSAGFYEQYF.

This chain links TRBV5-6 with TRBJ2-6; D gene uncertain. V was pared by 1 base and J by 3 bases, with 8 bases between. This CDR3 contains 15 residues. The germline V gene encodes CDR1 SGHDT and CDR2 YYEEEE. The CDR3 is CASSLKPRGANVLTF. The CDR3 DNA is TGTGCCAGCAGCTTGAAGCCGCGTGGGGCCAACGTCCTGACTTTC. Full variable domain (missing parts from reference TRBV5-6 and TRBJ2-6): DAGVTQSPTHLIKTRGQQVTLRCSPKSGHDTVSWYQQALGQGPQFIFQYYEEEERQRGNFPDRFSGHQFPNYSSELNVNALLLGDSALYLCASSLKPRGANVLTFGAGSRLTVL.

The rearrangement uses TRBV5-1 and TRBJ2-3, with D unclear. CDR1 and CDR2 from the germline V gene are SGHRS and YFSETQ. The V end lost 0 bases, the J end lost 2 bases, and 10 bases lay between the germline ends. The CDR3 loop spans 15 amino acids. CDR3 sequence reads: CASSLDPINTDTQYF. Written as DNA, the CDR3 is TGCGCCAGCAGCTTGGATCCGATAAACACAGATACGCAGTATTTT.

The chain has TRBV5-1 and TRBJ1-2; a possible D gene is TRBD1 (6 bases). Germline CDR1 reads SGHRS; CDR2 reads YFSETQ. The CDR3 covers 14 residues. V lost 5 bases and J 3 bases, leaving 14 bases between the germline ends. This CDR3 is CASRWGLADYGYTF. The CDR3 DNA sequence: TGCGCCAGCAGATGGGGGCTGGCCGACTATGGCTACACCTTC.

The chain employs TRBV2 and TRBJ1-4, with D unresolved. Trimming removed 2 bases at V and 8 bases at J, with 18 bases between. The CDR3 consists of 16 residues. The V gene's germline CDR1 is SNHLY and CDR2 FYNNEI. CDR3 nucleotide sequence: TGTGCCAGCAGTGAAACCCAGGCATCAAGTCGGGAAAAACTGTTTTTT. Protein sequence: CASSETQASSREKLFF.

The V and J genes are TRBV29-1 and TRBJ2-2; maybe TRBD2 (6 bases). V shed 4 bases and J shed 1 base, with 10 bases lying between them. This CDR3 is 14 amino acids long. Looked up from germline, CDR1 is SQVTM and CDR2 is ANQGSEA. The CDR3 DNA reads as TGCAGCGTTGGGCGGGGCGGGAACACCGGGGAGCTGTTTTTT. Translating gives CSVGRGGNTGELFF.

The sample holds many counts of this clone. The same CDR3 is also encoded by other DNA sequences in this sample. V and J are TRBV29-1 and TRBJ1-5, with a weak D call TRBD1 (5 bases). Germline loops: CDR1 SQVTM, CDR2 ANQGSEA. This CDR3 is 14 amino acids long. V was trimmed by 4 bases and J by 6 bases, leaving 16 bases between them. The CDR3 DNA is TGCAGCGTTGCGCATGGGGGTGGGGGTCAGCCCCAGCATTTT. It yields the protein CSVAHGGGGQPQHF.

The chain couples TRBV3-1 (or the pseudogene TRBV3-2) to TRBJ1-2, with D possibly TRBD1 on 6 matching bases. The CDR3 totals 14 residues. Germline CDR1 is LGHDT and CDR2 is YNNKEL (reference sequence). V was clipped by 3 bases and J by 3 bases, with 11 bases between them. This chain's CDR3 is CASSQSTGHYGYTF. The CDR3 DNA reads as TGTGCCAGCAGCCAGAGTACAGGGCACTATGGCTACACCTTC.

The CDR3 loop is CASSLAAGRGDIYGYTF. The DNA for the CDR3 is TGCGCCAGCAGCTTGGCCGCGGGCAGAGGAGATATCTATGGCTACACCTTC. The chain is built from TRBV5-1 and TRBJ1-2; no clear D gene. The CDR3 consists of 17 residues. V lost 0 bases and J 4 bases, leaving 19 bases between the germline ends. The germline gives CDR1 SGHRS, CDR2 YFSETQ.

This chain joins TRBV6-5 and TRBJ2-5; 8 bases map to TRBD1. The CDR3 loop spans 14 amino acids. The V segment lost 6 bases and the J segment 4 bases; nucleotides outside the gene matches: 7. The germline gives CDR1 MNHEY, CDR2 SVGAGI. CDR3 sequence (DNA): TGTGCCAGCAGCCGATGGCAGGGGGCAGAGACCCAGTACTTC. The encoded protein is CASSRWQGAETQYF.

The chain has TRBV2 and TRBJ2-2, with 10 bases lining up with TRBD1. CDR1 is SNHLY, CDR2 FYNNEI, per germline. Germline trimming cut 2 bases from V and 2 bases from J; bases unmatched to any gene: 17. The CDR3 has 21 amino acids. The CDR3: CASSETQVLGTGASNTGELFF. The CDR3 nucleotides are TGTGCCAGCAGTGAAACCCAGGTCCTAGGGACAGGGGCTTCTAACACCGGGGAGCTGTTTTTT.

The gene calls are TRBV7-9 and TRBJ1-2; D is possibly TRBD1 (5 bases). The CDR3 runs to 15 residues. Trimming took off 3 bases at V and 6 bases at J, with 17 bases between the two ends. Germline CDR1 is SEHNR and CDR2 is FQNEAQ (reference sequence). The CDR3 reads CASSFFRGPRNGYTF. The CDR3 coding sequence is TGTGCCAGCAGCTTTTTTAGGGGCCCACGAAATGGCTACACCTTC.

The genes are TRBV5-1 and TRBJ1-1; TRBD1 might be the D (5 bases). Deletions cut 0 bases from V and 3 bases from J, with 18 bases between. The germline gives CDR1 SGHRS, CDR2 YFSETQ. CDR3 length: 17 residues. CDR3: CASSLGGMGGTYTEAFF. The CDR3 DNA is TGCGCCAGCAGCTTGGGGGGAATGGGCGGGACGTACACTGAAGCTTTCTTT.

This clone was seen only a few times. The chain recombines TRBV2 with TRBJ1-1; D gene ambiguous. The CDR3 is 12 residues long. The ends were cut back, 7 bases at V and 11 bases at J, with 17 bases in the middle. Germline loops: CDR1 SNHLY, CDR2 FYNNEI. CDR3 sequence: CASINDAPGAFF. Written as DNA, the CDR3 is TGTGCCAGCATCAATGACGCTCCCGGGGCTTTCTTT.

This chain connects TRBV3-1 (or the pseudogene TRBV3-2) to TRBJ2-2; TRBD1 aligns across 8 bases. V lost 3 bases, J lost 4 bases, and 10 bases stayed unmatched. The CDR3 contains 17 residues. Germline CDR1 and CDR2: LGHDT and YNNKEL (reference sequence). CDR3 nucleotide sequence: TGTGCCAGCAGCCACGCTAACGGACAGGGTCCCACCGGGGAGCTGTTTTTT. This translates into CASSHANGQGPTGELFF.

The chain uses TRBV14 and TRBJ1-2; unclear D gene. This CDR3 spans 13 amino acids. V lost 0 bases, J lost 4 bases, and 6 bases lay in between. Per germline, CDR1 SGHDN and CDR2 FVKESK. The CDR3: CASSQDQSYGYTF. Here the CDR3 DNA reads TGTGCCAGCAGCCAAGATCAGTCCTATGGCTACACCTTC.

The chain joins TRBV29-1 to TRBJ1-2, with D hard to call. CDR3 length: 13 residues. The ends were cut back, 4 bases at V and 0 bases at J, with 9 bases in the middle. CDR1 and CDR2 from the germline V gene are SQVTM and ANQGSEA. CDR3 loop: CSVVATTNYGYTF. CDR3 in DNA: TGCAGCGTTGTAGCTACTACTAACTATGGCTACACCTTC.

This clone was seen only a few times. The chain combines TRBV5-4 with TRBJ1-1; TRBD1 aligns across 8 bases. CDR3 length: 13 amino acids. The V gene's germline CDR1 is SGHNT and CDR2 YYREEE (reference sequence). With 4 bases clipped from V and 5 bases from J, the junction kept 4 bases outside the gene matches. Written as DNA, the CDR3 is TGTGCCAGCAGCCCAGGGGGCGGTACTGAAGCTTTCTTT. Translated: CASSPGGGTEAFF.

Note on this clone: A junction boundary mismatches the germline segment, possibly from a read error. This sample includes further DNA sequences coding for the same CDR3. This chain links TRBV11-3 with TRBJ1-5; D gene ambiguous. The CDR3 has 14 residues. In germline, CDR1 is SGHNT, CDR2 YENEEA. The CDR3: CASSRENSNQPQHF. The CDR3 DNA is TGTGCCAGCAGCCGAGAGAATAGCAATCAGCCTCAGCATTTT. Based on the CDR3 plus reference TRBV11-3 and TRBJ1-5, the full variable domain is EAGVVQSPRYKIIEKKQPVAFWCNPISGHNTLYWYLQNLGQGPELLIRYENEEAVDDSQLPKDRFSAERLKGVDSTLKIQPAELGDSAVYLCASSRENSNQPQHFGDGTRLSIL.

The V gene is TRBV6-5, the J gene TRBJ2-5; a possible D gene is TRBD1 (6 bases). Germline values: CDR1 MNHEY, CDR2 SVGAGI. There are 15 residues in the CDR3. V was pared by 5 bases and J by 4 bases, with 17 bases between. CDR3: CASSKTGRLGETQYF. The DNA for the CDR3 is TGTGCCAGCAGTAAGACAGGCCGTTTGGGAGAGACCCAGTACTTC.

For the CDR3, the DNA is TGTGCCAGCAGCCCCGGGACTAGCGGGGACTACAATGAGCAGTTCTTC. Encoded protein: CASSPGTSGDYNEQFF. The chain employs TRBV7-2 and TRBJ2-1, with 13 bases fitting TRBD2. CDR1 and CDR2 (germline): SGHTA, FQGNSA. V shed 5 bases, J shed 3 bases, and the junction held 4 bases outside the gene matches. CDR3 length equals 16 residues.

The chain links TRBV10-3 to TRBJ2-7; 7 bases fit TRBD1. V trimming: 10 bases; J trimming: 3 bases; junction bases outside the gene matches: 6. The germline CDR1 and CDR2 sequences are ENHRY and SYGVKD. The CDR3 extends over 12 amino acids. DNA for the CDR3: TGTGCCACCTCCGGGACAGACTACGAGCAGTACTTC. This codes for CATSGTDYEQYF.

V gene TRBV6-1 combines with J gene TRBJ2-7; D gene ambiguous. V lost 0 bases to trimming and J lost 3 bases, with 9 bases between them. The germline gives CDR1 MNHNS, CDR2 SASEGT. This CDR3 has 14 residues. In nucleotides, the CDR3 is TGTGCCAGCAGTGAAGCGGGCAGGATCTACGAGCAGTACTTC. Translated: CASSEAGRIYEQYF.

The gene calls are TRBV5-1 and TRBJ2-5, with TRBD1 matching 9 bases. The CDR3 runs 15 residues. The germline V gene has CDR1 SGHRS and CDR2 YFSETQ. Unmatched junction bases numbered 4, after V lost 4 bases and J lost 0 bases. Here the CDR3 reads CASSTGTGHQETQYF. The CDR3 bases are TGCGCCAGCAGCACCGGGACAGGGCACCAAGAGACCCAGTACTTC.

The V gene is TRBV15, the J gene TRBJ2-7; 8 bases map to TRBD1. The V gene's germline CDR1 is LNHNV and CDR2 YYDKDF (reference sequence). The J segment lost 0 bases and the V segment lost 3 bases, leaving 7 bases of the junction unmatched. CDR3 length: 16 residues. Here the CDR3 reads CATSRLDRASSYEQYF. The CDR3 DNA sequence: TGTGCCACCAGCAGGTTGGACAGGGCAAGCTCCTACGAGCAGTACTTC.

The V call is TRBV6-5, the J call TRBJ2-1; D uncertain. The CDR3 is 13 amino acids. Trimming removed 4 bases at V and 15 bases at J, with 19 bases between. CDR1 and CDR2 from the germline V gene are MNHEY and SVGAGI. CDR3 sequence: CASSLGLESERFF. The CDR3 region has the DNA TGTGCCAGCAGTTTAGGGCTAGAGTCGGAACGGTTCTTC.